Sequencing of this T cell receptor beta chain was carried out in a study of early T cells in non-severe SARS-CoV-2 infection. TCRdb analysed the 5' RACE reads with MiXCR anew, one entry per CDR3 protein. The sample lists about 81,000 distinct CDR3 sequences, about 6.5% occurring once. CDR3 length: 12 amino acids. V was clipped by 6 bases and J by 4 bases, with 9 bases between them. Germline V gene data show CDR1 as LNHDA and CDR2 as SQIVND (reference sequence). This clonotype was counted many times. Sequencing used whole blood. V and J are TRBV19 and TRBJ1-2; D gene unclear. The receptor comes from an adult who was a healthcare worker with PCR-confirmed SARS-CoV-2 infection or an uninfected control (not recorded which). The CDR3 protein is CASRNSLYGYTF. The CDR3, as DNA: TGTGCCAGTAGAAATTCACTCTATGGCTACACCTTC. The whole variable domain, remainder taken from reference TRBV19 and TRBJ1-2, is DGGITQSPKYLFRKEGQNVTLSCEQNLNHDAMYWYRQDPGQGLRLIYYSQIVNDFQKGDIAEGYSVSREKKESFPLTVTSAQKNPTAFYLCASRNSLYGYTFGSGTRLTVV.